Each of the 10 T cell receptor beta chains below was sequenced from the same sample in a study of identical twins. TCRdb passed the 5' RACE reads through MiXCR, listing each CDR3 protein once. The sample lists 400,000 to 550,000 distinct CDR3 sequences, roughly a fifth occurring once. Separately, the same data were catalogued under a study of T cells expressing NK-cell markers.

Sequences were obtained from CD4+ T cells sorted from blood. The receptors were gathered from a woman younger than 35 in good health.

The J gene is TRBJ1-3, the V gene TRBV20-1, with unresolved D. V shed 0 bases and J shed 3 bases, with 9 bases lying between them. Germline CDR1 reads DFQATT; CDR2 reads SNEGSKA (reference sequence). CDR3 length: 14 residues. The DNA for the CDR3 is TGCAGTGCTAGAGATCGGGGAGGTGGAAACACCATATATTTT. Encoded protein: CSARDRGGGNTIYF.

In its sample, this clonotype was seen a few times. The chain combines TRBV29-1 with TRBJ2-1; the match to TRBD1 covers 10 bases. The germline V gene encodes CDR1 SQVTM and CDR2 ANQGSEA. V lost 7 bases to trimming and J lost 6 bases; unmatched junction nucleotides: 9. This CDR3 is built from 14 residues. The CDR3 DNA sequence: TGCAGCGCCCGTCGACAGGGGGCAAGCAATGAGCAGTTCTTC. It translates to CSARRQGASNEQFF.

This clonotype was detected a few times. The chain couples TRBV7-2 to TRBJ2-2, with D unclear. CDR1 and CDR2 from the germline V gene are SGHTA and FQGNSA. This CDR3 is built from 16 residues. The V and J ends lost 3 bases and 7 bases respectively, with 18 bases between them. The CDR3 sequence: CASSFVDSILGGELFF. The CDR3 bases are TGTGCCAGCAGCTTCGTCGACTCGATTTTGGGCGGGGAGCTGTTTTTT. The full variable domain, its missing parts supplied by reference TRBV7-2 and TRBJ2-2, is GAGVSQSPSNKVTEKGKDVELRCDPISGHTALYWYRQSLGQGLEFLIYFQGNSAPDKSGLPSDRFSAERTGGSVSTLTIQRTQQEDSAVYLCASSFVDSILGGELFFGEGSRLTVL.

This rearrangement joins TRBV6-5 to TRBJ1-5; 7 nucleotides match TRBD1. The J segment lost 6 bases and the V segment lost 2 bases, leaving 7 bases of the junction unmatched. Germline V gives CDR1 MNHEY, CDR2 SVGAGI. This CDR3 region has 15 residues. The CDR3 DNA follows: TGTGCCAGCAGTTACAGACAGGGATCCGGTCAGCCCCAGCATTTT. It specifies CASSYRQGSGQPQHF.

The chain joins TRBV6-5 to TRBJ1-1; D perhaps matches TRBD1 (5 bases). Germline CDR1 is MNHEY and CDR2 is SVGAGI. Trimming removed 0 bases at V and 5 bases at J, with 13 bases between. The CDR3 extends over 15 amino acids. The CDR3 here is CASSYSTQGRTEAFF. For the CDR3, the DNA is TGTGCCAGCAGTTACTCGACTCAGGGAAGAACTGAAGCTTTCTTT.

The V gene is TRBV13, the J gene TRBJ2-7; TRBD2 is a possible D gene (6 bases). Germline-derived CDR1 and CDR2 are PRHDT and FYEKMQ (reference sequence). This CDR3 region has 14 residues. Trimming took off 8 bases at V and 4 bases at J, with 18 bases between the two ends. The CDR3 sequence: CASARQRASYEQYF. DNA of the CDR3: TGTGCCAGCGCCCGGCAGCGGGCCTCTTACGAGCAGTACTTC. Looking up the rest from reference TRBV13 and TRBJ2-7 gives the full variable domain: AAGVIQSPRHLIKEKRETATLKCYPIPRHDTVYWYQQGPGQDPQFLISFYEKMQSDKGSIPDRFSAQQFSDYHSELNMSSLELGDSALYFCASARQRASYEQYFGPGTRLTVT.

This clonotype occurred a few times. The J gene is TRBJ2-2, the V gene TRBV4-2; D is undetermined. Germline CDR1 and CDR2: LGHNA and YNFKEQ. The germline V and J ends were trimmed by 0 bases and 1 base, with 9 bases remaining between them. The CDR3 is made up of 16 amino acids. The CDR3: CASSQDLAENTGELFF. The DNA of the CDR3 is TGTGCCAGCAGCCAAGATCTGGCAGAGAACACCGGGGAGCTGTTTTTT.

The gene calls are TRBV29-1 and TRBJ1-6; D perhaps matches TRBD1 (6 bases). Germline V gene sequence: CDR1 SQVTM, CDR2 ANQGSEA. CDR3 length: 15 residues. The germline V and J ends were trimmed by 8 bases and 13 bases, with 27 bases remaining between them. The CDR3 region has the DNA TGCAGCCATTTCCCACGCATCAGGGGAGTGGGTCCCCTCCACTTT. This gives the protein CSHFPRIRGVGPLHF.

The rearrangement uses TRBV5-1 and TRBJ2-7, with 8 bases lining up with TRBD2. CDR1 is SGHRS and CDR2 is YFSETQ in the germline V gene. This CDR3 is built from 14 residues. V was clipped by 2 bases and J by 2 bases; unmatched bases: 3. CDR3 amino acids: CASSFSGATYEQYF. CDR3 bases: TGCGCCAGCAGCTTTAGCGGGGCCACCTACGAGCAGTACTTC. The full variable domain, rest sourced from reference TRBV5-1 and TRBJ2-7, is KAGVTQTPRYLIKTRGQQVTLSCSPISGHRSVSWYQQTPGQGLQFLFEYFSETQRNKGNFPGRFSGRQFSNSRSEMNVSTLELGDSALYLCASSFSGATYEQYFGPGTRLTVT.

This clonotype has just a few counts. The chain combines TRBV4-3 with TRBJ2-6; D is uncertain. CDR3 length equals 16 residues. Germline-derived CDR1 and CDR2 are LGHNA and YSLEER. V shed 1 base and J shed 4 bases, with 11 bases lying between them. CDR3 nucleotide sequence: TGCGCCAGCAGCCAAGTCGCACAAGGAGGGGCCAACGTCCTGACTTTC. This sequence encodes CASSQVAQGGANVLTF.